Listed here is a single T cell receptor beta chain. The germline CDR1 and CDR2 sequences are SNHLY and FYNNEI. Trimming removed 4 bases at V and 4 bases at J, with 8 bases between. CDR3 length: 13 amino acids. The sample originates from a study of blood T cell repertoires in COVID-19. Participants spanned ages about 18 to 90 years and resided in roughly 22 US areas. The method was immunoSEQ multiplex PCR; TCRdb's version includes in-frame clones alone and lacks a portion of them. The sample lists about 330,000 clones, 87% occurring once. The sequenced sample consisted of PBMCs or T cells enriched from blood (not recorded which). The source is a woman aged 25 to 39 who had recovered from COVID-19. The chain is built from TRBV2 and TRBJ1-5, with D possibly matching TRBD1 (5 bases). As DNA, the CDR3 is TGTGCCAGCAGTGCGACAGCAAATCAGCCCCAGCATTTT. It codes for CASSATANQPQHF. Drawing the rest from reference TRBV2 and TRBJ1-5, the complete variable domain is EPEVTQTPSHQVTQMGQEVILRCVPISNHLYFYWYRQILGQKVEFLVSFYNNEISEKSEIFDDQFSVERPDGSNFTLKIRSTKLEDSAMYFCASSATANQPQHFGDGTRLSIL.